A selection of T cell receptor beta chains follows, all from one sample in a study of blood T cells in healthy people across ages. In TCRdb, the 5' RACE reads were re-called with MiXCR into one record per CDR3 protein. Seen here are around 1,000,000 distinct CDR3 sequences, more than 30% observed once, and the top ten hold approximately 14%. Source material: blood. The receptors derive from a man between 18 and 29 years old in good health. Each CDR3 is given with its conserved first and last residue. Fields, in order: D gene, J gene, V gene, clone size, CDR3 protein, CDR3 DNA. A D gene is named only where the DNA matches it firmly. Rows may omit the clone size; those that give it use once, few, many or a size class.

.	TRBJ1-1	TRBV15	.	CATSISGENTEAFF	TGTGCCACCAGCATTTCGGGGGAGAACACTGAAGCTTTCTTT
TRBD2	TRBJ2-3	TRBV20-1	.	CSASLRLAGGGTDTQYF	TGCAGTGCTAGTTTACGACTAGCGGGGGGCGGTACAGATACGCAGTATTTT
.	TRBJ2-7	TRBV20-1	.	CSAYQGNEQYF	TGCAGTGCTTACCAGGGAAACGAGCAGTACTTC
TRBD1	TRBJ2-7	TRBV25-1	few	CASRTGGGEQYF	TGTGCCAGCAGGACAGGGGGGGGCGAGCAGTACTTC
TRBD1	TRBJ1-1	TRBV19	.	CATRRQGNTEAFF	TGTGCCACCCGACGACAGGGAAACACTGAAGCTTTCTTT
.	TRBJ2-3	TRBV3-1	.	CASSSGLEGPDTQYF	TGTGCCAGCAGCTCCGGCCTCGAGGGTCCAGATACGCAGTATTTT
TRBD1	TRBJ1-2	TRBV20-1	.	CSARGQVLNYGYTF	TGCAGTGCCAGGGGACAGGTCCTTAACTATGGCTACACCTTC
.	TRBJ2-1	TRBV3-1	many	CASSQIDEQFF	TGTGCCAGCAGCCAGATAGATGAGCAGTTCTTC
TRBD1	TRBJ2-3	TRBV4-3	few	CASSEQGVTDTQYF	TGCGCCAGCTCCGAACAGGGGGTCACAGATACGCAGTATTTT
.	TRBJ2-2	TRBV2	.	CASSLRQGGTGELFF	TGTGCCAGCAGTCTCAGACAGGGAGGAACCGGGGAGCTGTTTTTT
.	TRBJ2-1	TRBV5-1	.	CASSLEPGGRLNNEQCF	TGCGCCAGCAGCTTGGAGCCCGGGGGAAGACTAAACAATGAGCAGTGCTTC
.	TRBJ2-7	TRBV20-1	.	CSANRAQVPYEQYF	TGCAGTGCTAATAGAGCTCAGGTCCCCTACGAGCAGTACTTC
.	TRBJ2-7	TRBV6-6	.	CASSSVGGSEQYF	TGTGCCAGCAGTTCCGTGGGGGGAAGCGAGCAGTACTTC
.	TRBJ1-1	TRBV12-3/TRBV12-4	.	CASSFEGSDRTEAFF	TGTGCCAGCAGTTTTGAGGGTTCGGATCGCACTGAAGCTTTCTTT
.	TRBJ1-5	TRBV4-1	.	CASSQLVDQPQHF	TGCGCCAGCAGCCAATTAGTAGACCAGCCCCAGCATTTT
.	TRBJ1-1	TRBV6-1	few	CASREVGNTEAFF	TGTGCCAGCAGGGAGGTGGGGAACACTGAAGCTTTCTTT
.	TRBJ2-5	TRBV27	.	CASSVEGGRKTQYF	TGTGCCAGCAGTGTGGAGGGGGGTCGGAAGACCCAGTACTTC
.	TRBJ2-2	TRBV24-1	.	CATNDRDTGELFF	TGTGCCACCAACGACAGAGATACCGGGGAGCTGTTTTTT
.	TRBJ2-2	TRBV5-5	.	CANSAGTSQTGELFF	TGTGCCAACAGCGCCGGGACCTCTCAAACGGGGGAGCTGTTTTTT
.	TRBJ2-3	TRBV6-1	.	CASSDELAATDTQYF	TGTGCCAGCAGTGATGAACTCGCCGCCACAGATACGCAGTATTTT
.	TRBJ2-1	TRBV2	.	CASIKTLRAFNEQFF	TGTGCCAGCATCAAGACCCTCCGCGCTTTTAATGAGCAGTTCTTC
.	TRBJ1-4	TRBV20-1	few	CSARPTSGLKLFF	TGCAGTGCTAGACCTACGTCGGGGCTAAAACTGTTTTTT
.	TRBJ1-2	TRBV5-1	few	CASNPNGGNYGYTF	TGCGCCAGCAACCCCAACGGGGGGAACTATGGCTACACCTTC
TRBD2	TRBJ2-3	TRBV6-1	few	CASSELAGTQYF	TGTGCCAGCAGTGAACTAGCGGGTACGCAGTATTTT
.	TRBJ1-4	TRBV7-9	.	CASSFPGHEKLFF	TGTGCCAGCAGCTTTCCAGGCCACGAAAAACTGTTTTTT
TRBD1	TRBJ1-2	TRBV10-3	.	CAISPDRGTYGYTF	TGTGCCATCAGCCCAGACAGGGGGACATATGGCTACACCTTC
.	TRBJ1-2	TRBV12-5	few	CASGLRGPSTGTPYRYGYTF	TGTGCTAGTGGTTTGCGGGGGCCCTCCACCGGGACCCCTTATCGGTATGGCTACACCTTC
.	TRBJ1-1	TRBV7-2	.	CASSTRARYTEAFF	TGTGCCAGCAGCACAAGGGCAAGGTACACTGAAGCTTTCTTT
.	TRBJ2-7	TRBV29-1	.	CSVENSYEQYF	TGCAGCGTTGAAAACAGCTACGAGCAGTACTTC
.	TRBJ1-5	TRBV10-3	few	CAISPDRVGQPQHF	TGTGCCATCAGCCCCGATCGTGTGGGTCAGCCCCAGCATTTT
.	TRBJ2-5	TRBV12-3/TRBV12-4	.	CASSLSREQETQYF	TGTGCCAGCAGCTTATCCAGGGAGCAAGAGACCCAGTACTTC
TRBD2	TRBJ2-1	TRBV27	.	CASSLTPGLAGANEQFF	TGTGCCAGCAGTTTAACCCCCGGACTAGCGGGAGCTAATGAGCAGTTCTTC
.	TRBJ2-7	TRBV9	.	CASSVEAGQQYF	TGTGCCAGCAGCGTAGAGGCGGGTCAGCAGTACTTC
.	TRBJ1-1	TRBV6-5	.	CASSYFRPGGPPEAFF	TGTGCCAGCAGTTATTTTCGACCCGGCGGACCTCCTGAAGCTTTCTTT
TRBD1	TRBJ2-5	TRBV12-3/TRBV12-4	few	CASLNQGVGSETQYF	TGTGCCAGCCTTAATCAGGGGGTAGGATCGGAGACCCAGTACTTC
.	TRBJ2-1	TRBV29-1	.	CRAGFTYNEQFF	TGCAGGGCGGGTTTCACCTACAATGAGCAGTTCTTC
.	TRBJ1-6	TRBV28	.	CASSLPGGGSNSPLHF	TGTGCCAGCAGTCTTCCCGGCGGGGGAAGTAATTCACCCCTCCACTTT
TRBD1	TRBJ2-1	TRBV5-1	few	CASSYGQGAGIDEQFF	TGCGCCAGCAGCTATGGACAGGGGGCGGGTATCGATGAGCAGTTCTTC
.	TRBJ2-2	TRBV29-1	few	CSVPDQTHSTGELFF	TGCAGCGTCCCGGACCAAACCCATTCGACCGGGGAGCTGTTTTTT
.	TRBJ1-1	TRBV7-9	few	CASGGLEGMNTEAFF	TGTGCCAGCGGAGGGTTAGAGGGAATGAACACTGAAGCTTTCTTT
.	TRBJ1-1	TRBV3-1	.	CASSQVDSWGTEAFF	TGTGCCAGCAGCCAAGTTGACAGTTGGGGAACTGAAGCTTTCTTT
TRBD2	TRBJ2-1	TRBV20-1	few	CSASTSGRSSYNEQFF	TGCAGTGCTAGTACTAGCGGGCGTAGCTCCTACAATGAGCAGTTCTTC
.	TRBJ1-6	TRBV7-2	few	CASSKKDISSYNSPLHF	TGTGCCAGCAGCAAAAAAGACATAAGCTCCTATAATTCACCCCTCCACTTT
.	TRBJ1-2	TRBV7-9	.	CASSHVRVYELYGYTF	TGTGCCAGCAGCCACGTTCGGGTGTACGAACTCTATGGCTACACCTTC
.	TRBJ1-6	TRBV28	few	CATRRQVFNSPHF	TGTGCCACCAGACGACAGGTGTTTAATTCACCCCACTTT
.	TRBJ1-6	TRBV6-1	few	CASLVAVFDSPLHF	TGTGCCAGCCTGGTGGCAGTCTTTGATTCACCCCTCCACTTT
.	TRBJ1-2	TRBV10-3	.	CAISESQGTNYGYTF	TGTGCCATCAGTGAGTCCCAGGGCACTAACTATGGCTACACCTTC
.	TRBJ2-1	TRBV11-2	.	CASSLRTVEQFF	TGTGCCAGCAGCCTACGGACTGTTGAGCAGTTCTTC
TRBD1	TRBJ2-1	TRBV5-1	many	CASSLDGTGYNEQFF	TGCGCCAGCAGCTTGGATGGGACAGGATACAATGAGCAGTTCTTC
.	TRBJ1-5	TRBV20-1	few	CSASTGHNQPQHF	TGCAGTGCTTCGACAGGACACAATCAGCCCCAGCATTTT
.	TRBJ2-3	TRBV19	.	CASSKSGVSTDTQYF	TGTGCCAGTAGTAAAAGCGGAGTTTCCACAGATACGCAGTATTTT
.	TRBJ1-2	TRBV12-3/TRBV12-4	.	CTSSPGTPLLGYTF	TGTACCAGCAGTCCCGGCACTCCACTATTGGGCTACACCTTC
TRBD2	TRBJ2-1	TRBV3-1	.	CASSHGLGSSNEQFF	TGTGCCAGCAGCCATGGACTAGGGTCATCTAATGAGCAGTTCTTC
.	TRBJ1-5	TRBV20-1	.	CSARDGGLYSNQPQHF	TGCAGTGCTAGAGATGGGGGCCTTTATAGCAATCAGCCCCAGCATTTT
.	TRBJ2-6	TRBV5-1	.	CASSFTNRGANVLTF	TGCGCCAGCAGCTTTACGAATCGTGGGGCCAACGTCCTGACTTTC
TRBD2	TRBJ2-3	TRBV29-1	.	CSVGGRAADTQYF	TGCAGCGTGGGGGGGAGGGCCGCAGATACGCAGTATTTT
TRBD1	TRBJ2-1	TRBV7-8	.	CASSARTGDYNEQFF	TGTGCCAGCAGCGCTAGGACAGGAGACTACAATGAGCAGTTCTTC
.	TRBJ2-1	TRBV10-3	few	CAISGYREDEQFF	TGTGCCATCAGTGGATACAGGGAGGATGAGCAGTTCTTC
.	TRBJ1-1	TRBV6-5	few	CASSYSHRDAEAFF	TGTGCCAGCAGTTACTCCCACAGGGACGCTGAAGCTTTCTTT